The 2 T cell receptor beta chains below come from one sample, sequenced in a study of T cells in Graves' hyperthyroidism and ophthalmopathy. RNA transcripts served as the template for amplifying TCR beta CDR3 regions. The HTBI set primed first-round TCR CDR3 RT-PCR. TCRdb reanalysed the multiplex PCR reads using MiXCR and keeps one entry per CDR3 protein. The sample records some 350,000 distinct CDR3 sequences, approximately 25% being singletons. The sequenced sample consisted of blood. The receptor source for this set is a man in his fifties or sixties with Graves' hyperthyroidism.

This clonotype was counted a few times. This rearrangement joins TRBV20-1 to TRBJ2-1, with D unclear. CDR1 is DFQATT, CDR2 SNEGSKA, per germline (reference sequence). The CDR3 spans 13 residues. V lost 8 bases, J lost 0 bases, and 11 bases lay in between. CDR3 DNA sequence: TGCAGTCCAAAATCGAGCTCCTACAATGAGCAGTTCTTC. It is translated as CSPKSSSYNEQFF.

Note on this clonotype: A much more abundant neighbour one base away suggests this may be a read error. V gene TRBV28 combines with J gene TRBJ2-5, with 8 positions matching TRBD1. Germline V gene data show CDR1 as MDHEN and CDR2 as SYDVKM. The CDR3 sequence is 14 residues long. CDR3 sequence (DNA): TGTGCCAGCAGACCGACAGGGGTCCAAGAGGCCCAGTACTTC. It translates to CASRPTGVQEAQYF. The full variable domain, in which reference TRBV28 and TRBJ2-5 provide the parts outside the CDR3, is DVKVTQSSRYLVKRTGEKVFLECVQDMDHENMFWYRQDPGLGLRLIYFSYDVKMKEKGDIPEGYSVSREKKERFSLILESASTNQTSMYLCASRPTGVQEAQYFGPGTRLLVL.